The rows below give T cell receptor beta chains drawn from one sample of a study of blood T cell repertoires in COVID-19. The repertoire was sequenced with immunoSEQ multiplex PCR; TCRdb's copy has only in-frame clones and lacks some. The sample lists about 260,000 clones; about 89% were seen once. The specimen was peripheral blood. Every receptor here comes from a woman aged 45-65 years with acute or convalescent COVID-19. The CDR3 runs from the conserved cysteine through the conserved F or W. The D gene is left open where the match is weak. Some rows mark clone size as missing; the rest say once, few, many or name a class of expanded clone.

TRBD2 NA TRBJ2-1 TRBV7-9 CASSLGGRGYNEQFF TGTGCCAGCAGCTTAGGCGGGAGGGGGTACAATGAGCAGTTCTTC
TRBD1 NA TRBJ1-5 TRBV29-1 CSVETGGADQPQHF TGCAGCGTTGAGACAGGGGGCGCGGATCAGCCCCAGCATTTT
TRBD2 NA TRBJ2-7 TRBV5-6 CASSLITSGTREQYF TGTGCCAGCAGCTTGATCACTAGCGGGACTCGCGAGCAGTACTTC
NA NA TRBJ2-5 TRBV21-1 CASSKEVRVCQETQYF TGTGCCAGCAGCAAAGAGGTGAGGGTCTGCCAAGAGACCCAGTACTTC
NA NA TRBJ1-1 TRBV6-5 CASSNRRDTEAFF TGTGCCAGCAGTAACAGGAGGGACACTGAAGCTTTCTTT
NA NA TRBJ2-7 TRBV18 CASSPSAGVYEQYF TGTGCCAGCTCACCAAGTGCCGGGGTCTACGAGCAGTACTTC
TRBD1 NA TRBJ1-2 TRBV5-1 CASSPGQGSGYGYTF TGCGCCAGCAGCCCCGGACAGGGGTCGGGCTATGGCTACACCTTC
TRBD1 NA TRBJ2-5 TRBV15 CATSNDRGQETQYF TGTGCCACCAGCAACGACAGGGGCCAAGAGACCCAGTACTTC
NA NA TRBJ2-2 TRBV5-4 CASSPGSLSTGELFF TGTGCCAGCAGCCCCGGGTCCCTAAGCACCGGGGAGCTGTTTTTT
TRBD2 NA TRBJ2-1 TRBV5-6 CASSYLAGFVNEQFF TGTGCCAGCAGCTACCTAGCGGGATTTGTCAATGAGCAGTTCTTC
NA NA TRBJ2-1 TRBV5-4 CASSRHGLYNEQFF TGTGCCAGCAGCCGACATGGACTGTACAATGAGCAGTTCTTC
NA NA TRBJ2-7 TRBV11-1 CASSSRQVYEQYF TGTGCCAGCAGCTCCCGTCAGGTGTACGAGCAGTACTTC
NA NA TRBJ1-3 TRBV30 CAWRLRGTGNTIYF TGTGCCTGGAGGTTAAGGGGTACTGGAAACACCATATATTTT
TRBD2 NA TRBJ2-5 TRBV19 CASTSTSGRWETQYF TGTGCCAGTACCTCCACTAGCGGGAGATGGGAGACCCAGTACTTC
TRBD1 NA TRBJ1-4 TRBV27 CASSLSGTGPLVLGEKLFF TGTGCCAGCAGTTTATCGGGGACAGGGCCGCTCGTTTTAGGAGAAAAACTGTTTTTT
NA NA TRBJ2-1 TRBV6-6 CASTLSGTDNEQFF TGTGCCAGCACCCTTAGCGGGACAGACAATGAGCAGTTCTTC
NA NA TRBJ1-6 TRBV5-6 CASSSEYSPLHF TGTGCCAGCAGCTCGGAGTATTCACCCCTCCACTTT
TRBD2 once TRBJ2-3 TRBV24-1 CATSDYYPSSGREGTDTQYF TGTGCCACCAGTGATTATTACCCTTCCTCGGGGCGGGAGGGCACAGATACGCAGTATTTT
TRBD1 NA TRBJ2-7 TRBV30 CAWSPDRAYEQYF TGTGCCTGGAGTCCGGACAGGGCCTACGAGCAGTACTTC
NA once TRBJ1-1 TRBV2 CASRDRLTEAFF TGTGCCAGCAGGGACAGATTGACTGAAGCTTTCTTT
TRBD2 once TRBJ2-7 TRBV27 CASSLSVAGGVQYF TGTGCCAGCAGTTTATCCGTAGCGGGAGGGGTGCAGTACTTC
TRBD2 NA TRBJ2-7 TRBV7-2 CASSNSGTYEQYF TGTGCCAGCAGCAATAGCGGGACCTACGAGCAGTACTTC
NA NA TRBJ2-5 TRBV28 CASSLPGVTQYF TGTGCCAGCAGTTTACCGGGGGTCACCCAGTACTTC
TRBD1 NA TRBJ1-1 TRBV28 CASSPPQGAWYTEAFF TGTGCCAGCAGTCCTCCCCAGGGGGCTTGGTACACTGAAGCTTTCTTT
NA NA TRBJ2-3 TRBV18 CASSRGVGDTQYF TGTGCCAGCTCAAGAGGAGTAGGTGATACGCAGTATTTT
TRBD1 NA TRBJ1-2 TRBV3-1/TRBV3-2 CASSQGWGQPYGYTF TGTGCCAGCAGCCAAGGGTGGGGACAGCCTTATGGCTACACCTTC
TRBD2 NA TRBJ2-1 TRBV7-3 CASSPTGLAGEEQFF TGTGCCAGCAGCCCAACTGGACTAGCGGGAGAAGAGCAGTTCTTC
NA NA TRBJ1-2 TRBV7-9 CATNPGLWYGYTF TGTGCCACCAACCCGGGGTTATGGTATGGCTACACCTTC
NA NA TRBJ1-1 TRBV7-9 CASSLPGVFNTEAFF TGTGCCAGCAGCTTACCGGGGGTTTTCAACACTGAAGCTTTCTTT
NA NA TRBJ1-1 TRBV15 CATSSRQVMNTEAFF TGTGCCACCAGCTCCAGACAGGTTATGAACACTGAAGCTTTCTTT
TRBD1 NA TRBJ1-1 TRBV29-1 CSVAGQAGTEAFF TGCAGCGTTGCGGGACAGGCGGGGACTGAAGCTTTCTTT
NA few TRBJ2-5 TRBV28 CASSLSIPNHIQLAQGWQETQYF TGTGCCAGCAGTTTATCCATCCCCAACCACATCCAACTAGCGCAGGGGTGGCAAGAGACCCAGTACTTC
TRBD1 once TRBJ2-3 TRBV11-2 CASSPTGVGTQYF TGTGCCAGCAGCCCGACAGGGGTCGGTACGCAGTATTTT
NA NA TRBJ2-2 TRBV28 CASIRPTGTGELFF TGTGCCAGCATTCGCCCCACCGGCACCGGGGAGCTGTTTTTT
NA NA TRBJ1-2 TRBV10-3 CAISNSASNYGYTF TGTGCCATCAGTAACAGTGCTTCTAACTATGGCTACACCTTC
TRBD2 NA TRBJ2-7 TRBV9 CASSVALAGYEQYF TGTGCCAGCAGCGTAGCTCTAGCGGGTTACGAGCAGTACTTC
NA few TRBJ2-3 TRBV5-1 CASSPTLAGGTDTQYF TGCGCCAGCAGCCCGACGTTGGCAGGGGGCACAGATACGCAGTATTTT
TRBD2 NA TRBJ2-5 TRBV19 CASSITGLAGGLETQYF TGTGCCAGTAGTATAACAGGGCTAGCGGGAGGGTTAGAGACCCAGTACTTC